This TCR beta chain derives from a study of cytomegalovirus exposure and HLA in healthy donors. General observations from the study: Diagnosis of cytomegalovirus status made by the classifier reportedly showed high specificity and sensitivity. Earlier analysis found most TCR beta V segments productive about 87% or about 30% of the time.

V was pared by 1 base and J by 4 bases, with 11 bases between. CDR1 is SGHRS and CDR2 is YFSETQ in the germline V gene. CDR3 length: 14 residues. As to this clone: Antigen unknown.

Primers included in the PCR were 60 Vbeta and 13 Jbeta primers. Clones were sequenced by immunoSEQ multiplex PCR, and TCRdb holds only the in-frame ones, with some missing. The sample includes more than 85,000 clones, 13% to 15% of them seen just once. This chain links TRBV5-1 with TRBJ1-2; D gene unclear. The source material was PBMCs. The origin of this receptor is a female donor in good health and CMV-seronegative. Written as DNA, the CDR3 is TGCGCCAGCAGCTTGCTAACAGATAGCTATGGCTACACCTTC. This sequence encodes CASSLLTDSYGYTF.